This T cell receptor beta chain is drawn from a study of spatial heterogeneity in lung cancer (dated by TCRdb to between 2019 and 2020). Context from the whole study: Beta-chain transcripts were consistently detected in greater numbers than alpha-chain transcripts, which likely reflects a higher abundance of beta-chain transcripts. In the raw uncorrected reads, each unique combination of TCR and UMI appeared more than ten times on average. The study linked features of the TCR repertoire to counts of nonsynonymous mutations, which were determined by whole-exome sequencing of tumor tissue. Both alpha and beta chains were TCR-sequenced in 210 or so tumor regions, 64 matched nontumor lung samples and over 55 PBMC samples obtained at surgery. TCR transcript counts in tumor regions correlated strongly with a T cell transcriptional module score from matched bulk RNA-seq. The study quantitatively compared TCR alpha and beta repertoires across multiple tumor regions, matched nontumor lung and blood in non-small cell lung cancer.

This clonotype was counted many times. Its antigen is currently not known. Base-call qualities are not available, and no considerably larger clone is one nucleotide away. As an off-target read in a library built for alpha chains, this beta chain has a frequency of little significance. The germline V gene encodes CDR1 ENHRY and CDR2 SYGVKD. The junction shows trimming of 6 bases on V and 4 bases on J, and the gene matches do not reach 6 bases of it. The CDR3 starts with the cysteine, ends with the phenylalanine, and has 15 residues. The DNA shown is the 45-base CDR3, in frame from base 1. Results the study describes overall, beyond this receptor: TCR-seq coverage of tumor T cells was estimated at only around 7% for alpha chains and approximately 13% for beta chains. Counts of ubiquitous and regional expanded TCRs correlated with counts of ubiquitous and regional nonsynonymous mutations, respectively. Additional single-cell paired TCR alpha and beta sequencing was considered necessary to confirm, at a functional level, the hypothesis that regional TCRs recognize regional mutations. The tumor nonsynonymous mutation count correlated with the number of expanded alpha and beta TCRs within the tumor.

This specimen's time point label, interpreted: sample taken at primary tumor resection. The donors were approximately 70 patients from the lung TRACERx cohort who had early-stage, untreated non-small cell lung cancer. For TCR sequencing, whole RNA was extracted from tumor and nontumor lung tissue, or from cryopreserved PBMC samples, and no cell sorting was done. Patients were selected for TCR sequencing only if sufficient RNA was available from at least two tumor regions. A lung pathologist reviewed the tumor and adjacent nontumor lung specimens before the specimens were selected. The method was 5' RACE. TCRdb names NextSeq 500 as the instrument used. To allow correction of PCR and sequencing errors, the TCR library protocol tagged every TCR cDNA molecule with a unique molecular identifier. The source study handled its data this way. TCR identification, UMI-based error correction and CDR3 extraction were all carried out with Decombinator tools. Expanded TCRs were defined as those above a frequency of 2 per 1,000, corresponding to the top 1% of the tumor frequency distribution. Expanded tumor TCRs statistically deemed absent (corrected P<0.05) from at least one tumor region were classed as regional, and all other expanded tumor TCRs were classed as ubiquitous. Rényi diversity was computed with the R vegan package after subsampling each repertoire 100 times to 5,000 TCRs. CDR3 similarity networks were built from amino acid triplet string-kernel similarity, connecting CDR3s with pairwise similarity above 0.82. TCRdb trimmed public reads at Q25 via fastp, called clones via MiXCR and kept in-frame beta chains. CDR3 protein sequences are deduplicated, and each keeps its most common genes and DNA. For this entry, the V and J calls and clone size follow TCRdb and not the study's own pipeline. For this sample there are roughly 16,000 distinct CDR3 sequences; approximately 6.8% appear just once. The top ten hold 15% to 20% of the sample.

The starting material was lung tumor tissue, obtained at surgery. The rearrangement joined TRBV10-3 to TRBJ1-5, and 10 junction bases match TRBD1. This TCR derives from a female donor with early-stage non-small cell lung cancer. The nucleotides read TGTGCCATCAGGGCGGGACAGGGGACAAATCAGCCCCAGCATTTT. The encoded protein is CAIRAGQGTNQPQHF.